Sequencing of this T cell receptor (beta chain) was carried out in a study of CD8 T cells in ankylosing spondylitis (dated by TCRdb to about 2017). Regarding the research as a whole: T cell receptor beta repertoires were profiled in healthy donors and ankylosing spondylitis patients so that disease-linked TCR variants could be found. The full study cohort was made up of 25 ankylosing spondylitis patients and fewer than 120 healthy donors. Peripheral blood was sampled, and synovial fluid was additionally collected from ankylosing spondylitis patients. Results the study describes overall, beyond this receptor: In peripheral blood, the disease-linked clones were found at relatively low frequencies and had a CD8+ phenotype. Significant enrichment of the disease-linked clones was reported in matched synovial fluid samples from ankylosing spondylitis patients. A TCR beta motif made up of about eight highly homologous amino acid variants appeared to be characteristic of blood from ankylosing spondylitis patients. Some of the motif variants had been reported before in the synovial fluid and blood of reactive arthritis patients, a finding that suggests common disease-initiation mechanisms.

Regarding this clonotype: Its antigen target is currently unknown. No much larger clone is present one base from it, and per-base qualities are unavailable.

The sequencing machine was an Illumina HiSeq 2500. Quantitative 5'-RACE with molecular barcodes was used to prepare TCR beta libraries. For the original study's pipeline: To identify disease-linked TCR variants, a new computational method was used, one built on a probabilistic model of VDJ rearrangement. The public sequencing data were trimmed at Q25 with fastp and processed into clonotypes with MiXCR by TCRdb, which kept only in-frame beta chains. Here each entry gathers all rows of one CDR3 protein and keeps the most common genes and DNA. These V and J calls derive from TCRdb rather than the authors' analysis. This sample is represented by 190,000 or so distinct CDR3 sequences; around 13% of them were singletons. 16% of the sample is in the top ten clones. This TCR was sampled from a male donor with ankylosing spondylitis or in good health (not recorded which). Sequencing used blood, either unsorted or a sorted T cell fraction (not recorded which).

The CDR3 region: CASSLGTSGSYEQFF. At the DNA level, the sequence is TGTGCCAGCAGTTTGGGGACTAGCGGATCCTACGAGCAGTTCTTC. The rearrangement joined TRBV27 to TRBJ2-7; 11 bases in the middle match TRBD2. The J call may be incorrect, as the DNA end agrees better with TRBJ2-1. The CDR3 holds 15 amino acids from the cysteine to the phenylalanine. Only the CDR3 region is kept as DNA, spanning 45 bases read in frame from base 1. CDR1 and CDR2, looked up from the germline V gene (reference sequence), are MNHEY and SMNVEV.